This T cell receptor beta chain is drawn from a study of cytomegalovirus exposure and HLA in healthy donors. Broader study findings: Whilst most TCR sequences proved rare, a subset of public TCRs occurred across many donors. An analysis was carried out later, and it reportedly showed fewer N-insertions in an Asian-associated ancestry cluster than the approximately 670-donor mean.

PCR involved 60 Vbeta and 13 Jbeta primers. Clones were read by immunoSEQ multiplex PCR, and TCRdb kept only the in-frame ones, dropping some. The sample carries about 98,000 clones, roughly 76% recorded once. A word on this clone: What it binds is unknown.

Trimming left V 7 bases short and J 5 bases short, with 12 bases between. This CDR3 region has 14 residues. Germline assignment: CDR1 MNHEY and CDR2 SMNVEV (reference sequence). Specimen: PBMCs. This chain uses TRBV27 with TRBJ1-6; a possible D gene is TRBD1 (6 bases). The clonotype was recovered from a man in his fifties or sixties in good health and CMV-seronegative. The CDR3 loop is CASTPAGDNSPLHF. The CDR3 nucleotides are TGTGCCAGCACCCCGGCAGGGGATAATTCACCCCTCCACTTT.